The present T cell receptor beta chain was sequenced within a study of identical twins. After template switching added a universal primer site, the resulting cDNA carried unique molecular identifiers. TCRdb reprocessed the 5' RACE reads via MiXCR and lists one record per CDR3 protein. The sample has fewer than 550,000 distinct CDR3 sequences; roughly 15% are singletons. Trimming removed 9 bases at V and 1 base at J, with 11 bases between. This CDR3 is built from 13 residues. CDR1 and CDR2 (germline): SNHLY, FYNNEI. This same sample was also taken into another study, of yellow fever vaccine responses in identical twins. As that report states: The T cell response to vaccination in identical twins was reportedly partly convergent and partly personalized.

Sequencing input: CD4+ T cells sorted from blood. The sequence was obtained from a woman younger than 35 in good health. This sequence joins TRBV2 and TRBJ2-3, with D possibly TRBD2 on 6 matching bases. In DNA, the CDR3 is TGTGCCAGTGTAGCGGTTCGCACAGATACGCAGTATTTT. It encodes CASVAVRTDTQYF.